This section outlines one TCR beta chain sequence together with its context. Its antigen is as yet unknown. This sample is part of a study of T cells in Graves' hyperthyroidism and ophthalmopathy. Losses at the gene ends were 5 bases for V and 4 bases for J; bases not matched to a gene: 8. The CDR3 runs 15 residues. The germline V gene has CDR1 MNHNS and CDR2 SASEGT. Study-level points and caveats: Ophthalmopathy and stable hyperthyroidism were told apart by a 13 V-J model.

The investigators amplified TCR beta CDR3 regions from RNA transcripts. First-round RT-PCR of the TCR CDR3 relied on the HTBI primer set. TCRdb itself ran the multiplex PCR reads through MiXCR, one entry per CDR3 protein. The sample lists around 800,000 distinct CDR3 sequences; more than 30% were seen once. Stable Graves' hyperthyroidism meant no ophthalmopathy progression within 18 months. Patients were excluded because of uncontrolled infection, other autoimmune disease, pregnancy or lactation. The diagnoses drew upon clinical symptoms, serum thyroxine and TRAb, thyroid ultrasound and orbital computed tomography.

The gene calls are TRBV6-1 and TRBJ1-5, with 7 positions matching TRBD1. Sequencing was carried out using blood. The sequence was collected from a man aged 18 to 30 with Graves' hyperthyroidism. CDR3 nucleotides: TGTGCCAGCAGTTACTCCGGGACAGTTAATCAGCCCCAGCATTTT. This translates into CASSYSGTVNQPQHF.